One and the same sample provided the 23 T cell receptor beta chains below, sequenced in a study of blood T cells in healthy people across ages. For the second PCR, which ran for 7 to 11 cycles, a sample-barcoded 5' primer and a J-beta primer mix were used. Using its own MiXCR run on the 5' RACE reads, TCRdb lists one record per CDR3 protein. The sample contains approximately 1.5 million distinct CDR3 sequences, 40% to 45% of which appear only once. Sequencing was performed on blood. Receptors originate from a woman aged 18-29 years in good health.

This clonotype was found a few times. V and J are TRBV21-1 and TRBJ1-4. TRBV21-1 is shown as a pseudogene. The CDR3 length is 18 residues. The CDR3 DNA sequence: TGTGCCAGCAGCCCCCGGTCAAATTTGGAGGGACCCAATGAAAAACTGTTTTTT. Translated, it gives CASSPRSNLEGPNEKLFF.

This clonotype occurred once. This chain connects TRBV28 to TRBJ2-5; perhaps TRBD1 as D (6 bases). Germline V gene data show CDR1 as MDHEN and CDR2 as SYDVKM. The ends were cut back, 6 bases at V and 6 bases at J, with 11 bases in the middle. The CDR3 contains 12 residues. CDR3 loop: CASSEGTKTQYF. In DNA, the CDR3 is TGTGCCAGCAGCGAAGGGACAAAGACCCAGTACTTC.

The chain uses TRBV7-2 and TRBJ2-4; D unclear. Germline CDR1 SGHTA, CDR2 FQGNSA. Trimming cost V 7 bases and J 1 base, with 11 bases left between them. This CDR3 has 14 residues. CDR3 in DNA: TGTGCCAGCAACGGACGGTGGGCCAAAAACATTCAGTACTTC. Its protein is CASNGRWAKNIQYF.

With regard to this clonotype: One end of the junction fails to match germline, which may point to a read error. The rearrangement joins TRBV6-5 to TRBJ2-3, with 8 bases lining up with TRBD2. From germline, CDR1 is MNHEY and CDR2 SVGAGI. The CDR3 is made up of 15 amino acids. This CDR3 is CAGSYSGMGSDTQYF. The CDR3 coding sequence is TGTGCCGGCAGTTATAGCGGGATGGGCAGTGATACGCAGTATTTT.

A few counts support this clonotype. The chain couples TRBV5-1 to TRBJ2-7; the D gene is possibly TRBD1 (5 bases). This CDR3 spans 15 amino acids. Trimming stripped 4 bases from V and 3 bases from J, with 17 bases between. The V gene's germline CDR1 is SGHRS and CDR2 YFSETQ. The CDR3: CASSLRGNSNYEQYF. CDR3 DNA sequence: TGCGCCAGCAGCCTTAGGGGTAACTCCAACTACGAGCAGTACTTC.

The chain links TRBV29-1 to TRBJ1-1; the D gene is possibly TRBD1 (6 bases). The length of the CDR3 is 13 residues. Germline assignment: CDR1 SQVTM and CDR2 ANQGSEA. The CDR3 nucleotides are TGCAGTTACCTTTCAGGGGTTACGACTGAAGCTTTCTTT. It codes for CSYLSGVTTEAFF. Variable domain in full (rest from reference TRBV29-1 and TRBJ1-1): SAVISQKPSRDICQRGTSLTIQCQVDSQVTMMFWYRQQPGQSLTLIATANQGSEATYESGFVIDKFPISRPNLTFSTLTVSNMSPEDSSIYLCSYLSGVTTEAFFGQGTRLTVV.

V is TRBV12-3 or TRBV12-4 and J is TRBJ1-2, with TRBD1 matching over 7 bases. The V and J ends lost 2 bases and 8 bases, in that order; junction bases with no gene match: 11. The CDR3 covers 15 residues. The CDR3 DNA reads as TGTGCCAGCAGTTTAAAGGGGGCGAGGATGGGCGGCTACACCTTC. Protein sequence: CASSLKGARMGGYTF.

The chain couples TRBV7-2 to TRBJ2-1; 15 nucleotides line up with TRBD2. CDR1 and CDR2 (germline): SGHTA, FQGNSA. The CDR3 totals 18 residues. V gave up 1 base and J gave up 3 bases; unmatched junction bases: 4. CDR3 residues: CASSLGGLAGGFYNEQFF. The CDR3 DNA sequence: TGTGCCAGCAGCTTAGGAGGACTAGCGGGAGGGTTCTACAATGAGCAGTTCTTC.

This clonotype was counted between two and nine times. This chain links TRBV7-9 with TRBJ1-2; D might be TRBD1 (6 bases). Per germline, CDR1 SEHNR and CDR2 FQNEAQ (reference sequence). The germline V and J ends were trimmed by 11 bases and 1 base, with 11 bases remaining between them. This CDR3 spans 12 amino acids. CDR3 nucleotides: TGTGCCGACCAGGGGATTAACTATGGCTACACCTTC. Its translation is CADQGINYGYTF.

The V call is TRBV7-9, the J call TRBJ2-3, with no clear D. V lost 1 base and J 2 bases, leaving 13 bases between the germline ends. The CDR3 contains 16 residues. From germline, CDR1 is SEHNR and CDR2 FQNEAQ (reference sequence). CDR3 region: CASSLVATVYTDTQYF. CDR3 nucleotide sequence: TGTGCCAGCAGCTTAGTAGCCACAGTTTACACAGATACGCAGTATTTT. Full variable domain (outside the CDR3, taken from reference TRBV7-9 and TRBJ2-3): DTGVSQNPRHKITKRGQNVTFRCDPISEHNRLYWYRQTLGQGPEFLTYFQNEAQLEKSRLLSDRFSAERPKGSFSTLEIQRTEQGDSAMYLCASSLVATVYTDTQYFGPGTRLTVL.

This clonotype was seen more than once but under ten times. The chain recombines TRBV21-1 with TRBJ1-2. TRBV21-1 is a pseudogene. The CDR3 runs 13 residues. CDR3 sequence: CAGVGDPYYGYTF. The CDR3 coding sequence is TGTGCCGGCGTTGGGGATCCCTACTATGGCTACACCTTC.

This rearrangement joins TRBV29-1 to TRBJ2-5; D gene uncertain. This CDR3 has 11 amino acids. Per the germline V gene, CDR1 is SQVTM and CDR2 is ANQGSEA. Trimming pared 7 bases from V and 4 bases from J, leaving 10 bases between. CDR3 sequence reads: CSGEVPETQYF. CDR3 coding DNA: TGCAGCGGTGAGGTCCCAGAGACCCAGTACTTC.

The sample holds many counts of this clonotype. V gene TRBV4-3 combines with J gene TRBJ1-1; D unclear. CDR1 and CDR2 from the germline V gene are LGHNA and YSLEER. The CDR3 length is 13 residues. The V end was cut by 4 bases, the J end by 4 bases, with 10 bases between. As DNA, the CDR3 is TGCGCCAGCAGCCGATATTCGCGCACTGAAGCTTTCTTT. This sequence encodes CASSRYSRTEAFF.

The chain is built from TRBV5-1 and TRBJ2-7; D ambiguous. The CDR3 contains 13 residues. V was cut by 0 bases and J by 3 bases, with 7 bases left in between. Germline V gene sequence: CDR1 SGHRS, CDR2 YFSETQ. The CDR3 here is CASSLESYYEQYF. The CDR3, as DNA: TGCGCCAGCAGCTTGGAATCCTACTACGAGCAGTACTTC.

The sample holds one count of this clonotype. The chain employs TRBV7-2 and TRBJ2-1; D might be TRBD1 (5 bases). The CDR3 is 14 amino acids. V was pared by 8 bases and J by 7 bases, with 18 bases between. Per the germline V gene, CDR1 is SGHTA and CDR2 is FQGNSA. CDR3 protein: CASGQTAGGNEQFF. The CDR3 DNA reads TGTGCCAGCGGCCAGACAGCCGGTGGTAATGAGCAGTTCTTC.

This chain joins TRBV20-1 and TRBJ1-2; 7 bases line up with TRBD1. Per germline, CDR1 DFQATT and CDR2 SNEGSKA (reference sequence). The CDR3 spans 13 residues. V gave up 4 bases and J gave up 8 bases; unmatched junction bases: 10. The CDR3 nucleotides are TGCAGTGCTAACGGGAGGGGGCCTAACGGCTACACCTTC. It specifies CSANGRGPNGYTF.

CDR3 sequence reads: CASSQEASIYEQYF. CDR3 nucleotide sequence: TGCGCCAGCAGCCAAGAGGCCAGCATCTACGAGCAGTACTTC. This chain links TRBV4-1 with TRBJ2-7; D unresolved. Trimming shortened V by 0 bases and J by 3 bases, and 9 bases separated the two germline ends. The CDR3 length is 14 residues. Germline V gives CDR1 MGHRA, CDR2 YSYEKL.

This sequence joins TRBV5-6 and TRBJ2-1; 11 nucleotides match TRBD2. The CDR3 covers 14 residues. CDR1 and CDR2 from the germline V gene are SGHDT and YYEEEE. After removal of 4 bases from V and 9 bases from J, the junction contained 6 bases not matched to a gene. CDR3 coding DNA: TGTGCCAGCAGCGCCACTAGCGGGAGCGGTGAGCAGTTCTTC. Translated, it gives CASSATSGSGEQFF. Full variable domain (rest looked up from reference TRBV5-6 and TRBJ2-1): DAGVTQSPTHLIKTRGQQVTLRCSPKSGHDTVSWYQQALGQGPQFIFQYYEEEERQRGNFPDRFSGHQFPNYSSELNVNALLLGDSALYLCASSATSGSGEQFFGPGTRLTVL.

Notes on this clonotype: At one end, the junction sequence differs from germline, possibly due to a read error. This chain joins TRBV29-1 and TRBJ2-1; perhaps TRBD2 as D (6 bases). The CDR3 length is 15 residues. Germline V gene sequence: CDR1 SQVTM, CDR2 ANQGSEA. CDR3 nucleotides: TGTAGCGTTGAAGGGGACGGGAGCCGATACAATGAGCAGTTCTTC. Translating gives CSVEGDGSRYNEQFF.

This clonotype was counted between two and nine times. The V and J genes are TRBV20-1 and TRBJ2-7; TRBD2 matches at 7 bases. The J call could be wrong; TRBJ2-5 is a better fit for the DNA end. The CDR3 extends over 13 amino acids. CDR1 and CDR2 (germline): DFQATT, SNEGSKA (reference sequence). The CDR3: CSAGGSGRETQYF. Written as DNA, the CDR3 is TGCAGTGCGGGCGGGAGTGGGAGAGAGACCCAGTACTTC.

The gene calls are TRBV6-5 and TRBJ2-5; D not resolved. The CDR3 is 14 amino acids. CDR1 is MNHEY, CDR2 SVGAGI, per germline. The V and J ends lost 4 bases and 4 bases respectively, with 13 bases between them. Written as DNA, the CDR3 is TGTGCCAGCAGTTCCCGGGCGGCTAGAGAGACCCAGTACTTC. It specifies CASSSRAARETQYF.

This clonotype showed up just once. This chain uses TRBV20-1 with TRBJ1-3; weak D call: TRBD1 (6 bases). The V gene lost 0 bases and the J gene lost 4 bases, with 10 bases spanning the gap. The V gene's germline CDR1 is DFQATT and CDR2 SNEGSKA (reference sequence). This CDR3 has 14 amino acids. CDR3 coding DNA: TGCAGTGCTAGAGATCGGGGGCCCGGAAACACCATATATTTT. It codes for CSARDRGPGNTIYF.

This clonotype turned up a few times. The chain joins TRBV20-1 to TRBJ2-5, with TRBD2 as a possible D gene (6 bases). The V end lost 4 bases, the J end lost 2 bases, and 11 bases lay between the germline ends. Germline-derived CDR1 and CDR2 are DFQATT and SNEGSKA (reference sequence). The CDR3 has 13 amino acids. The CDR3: CSAIIAGQETQYF. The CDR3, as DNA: TGCAGTGCTATCATTGCGGGACAAGAGACCCAGTACTTC.